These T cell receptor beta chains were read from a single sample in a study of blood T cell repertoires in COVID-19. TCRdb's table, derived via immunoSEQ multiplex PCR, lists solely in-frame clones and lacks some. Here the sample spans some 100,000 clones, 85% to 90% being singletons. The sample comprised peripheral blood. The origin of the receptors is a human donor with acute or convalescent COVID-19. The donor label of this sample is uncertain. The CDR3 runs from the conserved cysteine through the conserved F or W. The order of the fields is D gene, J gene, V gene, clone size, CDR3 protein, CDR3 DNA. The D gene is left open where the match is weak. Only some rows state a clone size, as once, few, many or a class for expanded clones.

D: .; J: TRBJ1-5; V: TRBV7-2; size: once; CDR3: CASSSGGNQPQHF; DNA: TGTGCCAGCAGCTCAGGGGGCAATCAGCCCCAGCATTTT
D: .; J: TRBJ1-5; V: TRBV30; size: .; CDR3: CAWSREGPQHF; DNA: TGTGCCTGGAGTCGCGAGGGGCCCCAGCATTTT
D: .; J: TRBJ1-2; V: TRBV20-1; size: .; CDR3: CSAGRDYGYTF; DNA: TGCAGTGCAGGCCGGGACTATGGCTACACCTTC
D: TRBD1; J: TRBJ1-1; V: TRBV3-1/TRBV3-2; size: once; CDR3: CASSPRQGRETEAFF; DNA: TGTGCCAGCAGCCCTCGACAGGGGCGAGAAACTGAAGCTTTCTTT
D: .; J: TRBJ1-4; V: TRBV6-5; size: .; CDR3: CASSYTREAGYEKLFF; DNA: TGTGCCAGCAGTTACACCAGGGAGGCGGGTTATGAAAAACTGTTTTTT
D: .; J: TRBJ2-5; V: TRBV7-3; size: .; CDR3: CASSSGQTQYF; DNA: TGTGCCAGCAGCTCGGGTCAGACCCAGTACTTC
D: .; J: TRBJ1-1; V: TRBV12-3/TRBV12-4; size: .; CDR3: CASGRGEGEAFF; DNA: TGTGCCAGCGGGAGAGGGGAGGGTGAAGCTTTCTTT
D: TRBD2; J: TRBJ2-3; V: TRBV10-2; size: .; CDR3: CASSVTSGGSTDTQYF; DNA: TGCGCCAGCAGTGTGACTAGCGGGGGGAGCACAGATACGCAGTATTTT
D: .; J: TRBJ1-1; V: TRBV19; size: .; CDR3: CASSPFLSGLLDTEAFF; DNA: TGTGCCAGTAGCCCCTTCCTCTCAGGGCTCCTTGACACTGAAGCTTTCTTT
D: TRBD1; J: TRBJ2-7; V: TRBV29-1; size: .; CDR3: CSAMTGESYEQYF; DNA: TGCAGCGCGATGACAGGGGAGTCCTACGAGCAGTACTTC
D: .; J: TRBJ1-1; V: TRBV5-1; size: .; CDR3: CASSIQGLGNTEAFF; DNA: TGCGCCAGCAGCATACAGGGATTGGGGAACACTGAAGCTTTCTTT
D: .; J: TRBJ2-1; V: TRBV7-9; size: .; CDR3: CASSWWGGDEQFF; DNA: TGTGCCAGCAGCTGGTGGGGGGGCGATGAGCAGTTCTTC
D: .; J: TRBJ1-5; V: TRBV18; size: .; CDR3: CASSPRGRNGNQPQHF; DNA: TGTGCCAGCTCACCACGGGGGCGGAACGGCAATCAGCCCCAGCATTTT
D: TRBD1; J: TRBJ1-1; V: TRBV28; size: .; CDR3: CASSSYRGEAFF; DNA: TGTGCCAGCAGTTCCTACAGGGGAGAAGCTTTCTTT
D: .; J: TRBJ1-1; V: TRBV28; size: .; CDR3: CASNGESEAFF; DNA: TGTGCCAGCAACGGGGAGAGTGAAGCTTTCTTT
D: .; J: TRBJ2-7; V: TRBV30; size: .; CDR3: CAWQFHGDSYEQYF; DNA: TGTGCCTGGCAATTCCACGGGGACTCCTACGAGCAGTACTTC
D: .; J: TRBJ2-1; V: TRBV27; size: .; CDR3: CASSLRTVNEQFF; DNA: TGTGCCAGCAGTTTACGGACTGTAAATGAGCAGTTCTTC
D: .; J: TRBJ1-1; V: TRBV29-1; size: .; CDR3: CSVERSTDTEAFF; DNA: TGCAGCGTTGAAAGGTCGACAGACACTGAAGCTTTCTTT
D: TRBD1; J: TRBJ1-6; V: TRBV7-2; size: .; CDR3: CASSTGQEKFTLHF; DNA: TGTGCCAGCAGCACGGGACAGGAAAAATTCACCCTCCACTTT
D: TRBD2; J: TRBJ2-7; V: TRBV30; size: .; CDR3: CAWRRAGASYEQYF; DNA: TGTGCCTGGAGGAGAGCGGGAGCTAGCTACGAGCAGTACTTC
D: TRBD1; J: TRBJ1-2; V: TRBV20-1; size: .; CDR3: CSAGTDYGYTF; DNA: TGCAGTGCTGGGACAGACTATGGCTACACCTTC
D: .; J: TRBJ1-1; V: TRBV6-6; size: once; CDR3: CASTLEDTEAFF; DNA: TGTGCCAGCACCTTAGAGGACACTGAAGCTTTCTTT
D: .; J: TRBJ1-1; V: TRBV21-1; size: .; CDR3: CASRGGFF; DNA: TGTGCCAGCAGAGGGGGCTTCTTT
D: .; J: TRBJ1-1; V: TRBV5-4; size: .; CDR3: CASSLESGQTEAFF; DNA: TGTGCCAGCAGCTTGGAGTCAGGGCAAACTGAAGCTTTCTTT
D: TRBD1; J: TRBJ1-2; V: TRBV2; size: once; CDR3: CASRVGQGNYGYTF; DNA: TGTGCCAGCAGGGTGGGACAGGGGAACTATGGCTACACCTTC
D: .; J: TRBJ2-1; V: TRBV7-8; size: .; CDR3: CASSQARTPYNEQFF; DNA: TGTGCCAGCAGCCAGGCACGGACACCCTACAATGAGCAGTTCTTC
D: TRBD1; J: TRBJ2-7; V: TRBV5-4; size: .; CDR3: CASSGDRGSRGEQYF; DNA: TGTGCCAGCAGCGGGGACAGGGGCTCAAGGGGGGAGCAGTACTTC
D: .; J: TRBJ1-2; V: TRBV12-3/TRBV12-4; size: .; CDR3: CASSLTIARGYTF; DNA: TGTGCCAGCAGCCTGACCATCGCGCGGGGCTACACCTTC
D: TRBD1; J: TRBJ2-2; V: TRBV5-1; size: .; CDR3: CASRGQGVGELFF; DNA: TGCGCCAGCAGGGGACAGGGCGTCGGGGAGCTGTTTTTT